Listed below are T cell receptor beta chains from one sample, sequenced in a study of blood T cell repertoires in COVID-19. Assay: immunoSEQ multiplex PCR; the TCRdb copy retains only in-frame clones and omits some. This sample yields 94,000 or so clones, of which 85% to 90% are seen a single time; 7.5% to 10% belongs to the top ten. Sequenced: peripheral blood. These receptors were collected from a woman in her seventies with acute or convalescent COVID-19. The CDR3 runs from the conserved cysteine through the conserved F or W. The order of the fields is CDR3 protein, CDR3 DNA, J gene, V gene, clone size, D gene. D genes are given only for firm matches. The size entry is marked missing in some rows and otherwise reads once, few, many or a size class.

CAISEVGQAGGQPQHF	TGTGCCATCAGTGAAGTGGGGCAGGCAGGTGGTCAGCCCCAGCATTTT	TRBJ1-5	TRBV10-3	.	.
CASSQVDRDYGYTF	TGTGCCAGCAGCCAAGTGGACAGGGACTATGGCTACACCTTC	TRBJ1-2	TRBV3-1/TRBV3-2	.	TRBD1
CASSVNSLNTGELFF	TGTGCCAGCAGTGTGAATAGCTTAAACACCGGGGAGCTGTTTTTT	TRBJ2-2	TRBV6-4	few	.
CASSTGTRLQEQFF	TGTGCCAGCAGCACCGGGACTCGGCTACAGGAGCAGTTCTTC	TRBJ2-1	TRBV5-4	.	.
CASLAGGTYEQYF	TGTGCCAGTTTAGCGGGCGGGACCTACGAGCAGTACTTC	TRBJ2-7	TRBV28	.	TRBD2
CASSPPRFLAGPYNEQFF	TGTGCCAGCAGCCCGCCACGGTTTCTAGCGGGACCTTACAATGAGCAGTTCTTC	TRBJ2-1	TRBV7-8	.	TRBD2
CASSPTDGAYEKLFF	TGTGCCAGCAGCCCGACTGATGGGGCGTATGAAAAACTGTTTTTT	TRBJ1-4	TRBV7-9	.	.
CAGSQGLRQGRHEQYF	TGCGCCGGCAGCCAAGGGCTAAGACAGGGGCGGCACGAGCAGTACTTC	TRBJ2-7	TRBV5-1	.	TRBD1
CATSDFGRETGELFF	TGTGCCACCAGTGATTTCGGGAGGGAGACCGGGGAGCTGTTTTTT	TRBJ2-2	TRBV24-1	few	TRBD2
CASSPPFRGDEQFF	TGTGCCAGCTCACCACCGTTCAGGGGTGATGAGCAGTTCTTC	TRBJ2-1	TRBV18	.	.
CASRGGDSMRTSTDTQYF	TGTGCCAGCAGAGGGGGGGATTCTATGCGTACTAGCACAGATACGCAGTATTTT	TRBJ2-3	TRBV5-6	.	.
CSVDAGNGEETQYF	TGCAGCGTTGATGCGGGAAACGGCGAAGAGACCCAGTACTTC	TRBJ2-5	TRBV29-1	.	.
CASSGTGTVGAQHF	TGTGCCAGCAGTGGGACAGGGACTGTGGGGGCCCAGCATTTT	TRBJ1-5	TRBV28	.	TRBD1
CASSRGEVVTEAFF	TGTGCCAGCAGTCGAGGGGAGGTTGTCACTGAAGCTTTCTTT	TRBJ1-1	TRBV3-1/TRBV3-2	.	.
CASSQDIAGVSGYTF	TGTGCCAGCAGCCAAGATATCGCAGGGGTTAGTGGCTACACCTTC	TRBJ1-2	TRBV3-1/TRBV3-2	.	.
CASSMDRKLFF	TGTGCCAGCAGTATGGACAGAAAACTGTTTTTT	TRBJ1-4	TRBV12-3/TRBV12-4	.	.
CASSFTSRPGELFF	TGTGCCAGCAGCTTCACTAGCCGTCCCGGGGAGCTGTTTTTT	TRBJ2-2	TRBV7-2	.	.
CAISLRDTGELFF	TGTGCCATCAGTCTCAGGGACACCGGGGAGCTGTTTTTT	TRBJ2-2	TRBV10-3	few	.
CSVKSRDRYNEQFF	TGCAGCGTAAAAAGCCGGGACAGATACAATGAGCAGTTCTTC	TRBJ2-1	TRBV29-1	.	TRBD1
CASSEYVLAFETQYF	TGCGCCAGCAGTGAGTACGTACTAGCTTTCGAGACCCAGTACTTC	TRBJ2-5	TRBV10-2	once	.
CASSLGATGELFF	TGTGCCAGCAGCTTAGGAGCCACCGGGGAGCTGTTTTTT	TRBJ2-2	TRBV7-6	once	.
CASSHPLPGVDGYTF	TGCGCCAGCAGCCACCCCCTCCCGGGGGTTGATGGCTACACCTTC	TRBJ1-2	TRBV4-1	once	.
CASSLLGIDITGELFF	TGTGCCAGCAGCTTGTTGGGCATAGACATCACCGGGGAGCTGTTTTTT	TRBJ2-2	TRBV5-4	.	.
CASSLAKRGLYNEQFF	TGTGCCAGCAGCTTGGCCAAGCGGGGGTTATACAATGAGCAGTTCTTC	TRBJ2-1	TRBV5-4	.	TRBD2
CASSYWTSYEQYF	TGTGCCAGCAGTTACTGGACTTCCTACGAGCAGTACTTC	TRBJ2-7	TRBV6-2/TRBV6-3	.	.
CASSTSGTGGVEAFF	TGTGCCAGTAGTACCTCCGGGACAGGGGGCGTTGAAGCTTTCTTT	TRBJ1-1	TRBV19	once	TRBD1
CASSLEGSDRFTGELFF	TGCGCCAGCAGCTTGGAAGGTTCGGACAGATTCACCGGGGAGCTGTTTTTT	TRBJ2-2	TRBV5-1	.	.
CASSLPAGGNQPQHF	TGTGCCAGCAGTCTCCCGGCGGGGGGAAATCAGCCCCAGCATTTT	TRBJ1-5	TRBV6-6	.	.
CASRILPSMDTQYF	TGTGCCAGCAGAATCCTTCCTAGTATGGATACGCAGTATTTT	TRBJ2-3	TRBV6-5	.	.
CASNQADRPNYGYTF	TGTGCCAGCAATCAAGCTGACAGGCCGAACTATGGCTACACCTTC	TRBJ1-2	TRBV28	.	.
CASSLDKGLITGELFF	TGTGCCAGCAGCTTAGATAAGGGACTTATCACCGGGGAGCTGTTTTTT	TRBJ2-2	TRBV11-3	.	.
CASSARTSGRASEQYF	TGTGCCAGCAGTGCGAGGACTAGCGGGAGGGCGAGTGAGCAGTACTTC	TRBJ2-7	TRBV6-1	.	TRBD2
CASSEEQEIYEQYF	TGTGCCAGCAGTGAAGAACAGGAGATCTACGAGCAGTACTTC	TRBJ2-7	TRBV2	few	.
CASSYSGSSYNEQFF	TGTGCCAGCAGTTACTCCGGGAGCAGCTACAATGAGCAGTTCTTC	TRBJ2-1	TRBV6-6	.	.
CASSASGSINEQFF	TGTGCCAGTAGTGCTAGCGGGAGTATTAATGAGCAGTTCTTC	TRBJ2-1	TRBV19	.	TRBD2
CARSGGQGLGGELFF	TGTGCCAGAAGTGGGGGACAGGGCCTCGGCGGGGAGCTGTTTTTT	TRBJ2-2	TRBV5-4	.	TRBD1
CASSPAAGLGTGELFF	TGTGCCAGCAGTCCCGCAGCGGGTTTAGGAACCGGGGAGCTGTTTTTT	TRBJ2-2	TRBV5-4	few	.